Below, one T cell receptor (beta chain) is given with its context. Antigen specificity is unknown. Clones were sequenced by immunoSEQ multiplex PCR, and TCRdb holds only the in-frame ones, with some missing. The sample carries around 380 clones, about nine tenths recorded once. Germline V gene data show CDR1 as MNHEY and CDR2 as SMNVEV (reference sequence). This CDR3 is 13 amino acids long. V dropped 8 bases and J dropped 4; count of bases not matched to a gene: 7. This record comes from a study of somatic mutations in cytotoxic T cells in rheumatoid arthritis. Regarding the study as a whole: A largest CD8+ clone above 20% of CD8+ cells occurred in about an eighth of the roughly 65 patients.

The chain uses TRBV27 and TRBJ2-5; 7 bases line up with TRBD2. The TCR originated in a woman aged 65 to 85 with rheumatoid arthritis. What was sequenced was CD8+ T cells sorted from blood. This chain's CDR3 is CASGSGGGETQYF. Here the CDR3 DNA reads TGTGCCAGCGGTTCGGGCGGGGGAGAGACCCAGTACTTC.